The rows below give T cell receptor beta chains drawn from one sample of a study of T-cell reconstitution after alpha-beta-depleted transplantation in children. TCRdb recomputed calls from the PCR reads with MiXCR, one row per CDR3 protein. The repertoire holds around 450,000 distinct CDR3 sequences, with roughly a tenth as singletons. The sample here was PBMCs, taken before TCRalphabeta/CD19-depleted stem cell transplant. Receptors originate from a child younger than 10 with inherited bone marrow failure, due to receive a stem cell transplant. The CDR3 runs from the conserved cysteine through the conserved F or W. D genes are given only for firm matches. Clone sizes are given selectively: once, few, many, or a class where the clone is expanded.

J,V,D,size,length,CDR3,DNA
TRBJ2-1,TRBV19,TRBD1,few,12,CARDRGLNEQFF,TGTGCTAGGGACAGGGGGCTAAATGAGCAGTTCTTC
TRBJ2-1,TRBV24-1,.,many,14,CATSDLKGTNEQFF,TGTGCCACCAGTGATTTAAAGGGGACAAATGAGCAGTTCTTC
TRBJ2-7,TRBV5-1,.,many,18,CASSHYGSKPGIWYEQYF,TGCGCCAGCAGCCATTATGGTTCCAAGCCGGGGATCTGGTACGAGCAGTACTTC
TRBJ1-4,TRBV5-1,.,.,15,CASSLETGSDEKLFF,TGCGCCAGCAGCTTGGAGACAGGAAGCGATGAAAAACTGTTTTTT
TRBJ2-7,TRBV5-1,.,many,15,CASSLVGPPRYEQYF,TGCGCCAGCAGCTTGGTTGGACCCCCGCGCTACGAGCAGTACTTC
TRBJ2-5,TRBV7-9,.,few,13,CASNKESTETQYF,TGTGCCAGCAACAAGGAATCGACGGAGACCCAGTACTTC
TRBJ2-3,TRBV7-2,.,many,15,CASSLQGQGRYTQYF,TGTGCCAGCAGCTTGCAGGGGCAGGGACGCTATACGCAGTATTTT
TRBJ2-7,TRBV12-3/TRBV12-4,.,.,14,CASSPGLGAYEQYF,TGTGCCAGCAGTCCCGGACTGGGGGCCTACGAGCAGTACTTC
TRBJ2-7,TRBV12-3/TRBV12-4,TRBD2,few,17,CASSQHEALAESYEQYF,TGTGCCAGCAGCCAACACGAAGCTCTAGCGGAGTCCTACGAGCAGTACTTC
TRBJ2-5,TRBV3-1,TRBD2,many,16,CASSQGSGRAQETQYF,TGTGCCAGCAGCCAAGGGAGCGGGAGGGCCCAAGAGACCCAGTACTTC
TRBJ2-1,TRBV11-2,TRBD2,few,15,CASSHLADHYNEQFF,TGTGCCAGCAGCCACCTAGCGGATCACTACAATGAGCAGTTCTTC
TRBJ2-5,TRBV12-3/TRBV12-4,.,many,15,CASSLAAGWLETQYF,TGTGCCAGCAGTTTAGCGGCGGGATGGTTAGAGACCCAGTACTTC
TRBJ2-1,TRBV5-5,TRBD2,many,15,CASSLGLAVQNEQFF,TGTGCCAGCAGCTTGGGACTAGCGGTGCAGAATGAGCAGTTCTTC
TRBJ1-5,TRBV6-1,.,many,14,CASSDIQGVQPQHF,TGTGCCAGCAGTGACATACAGGGAGTTCAGCCCCAGCATTTT
TRBJ1-4,TRBV20-1,TRBD1,.,15,CSARIAGGGDEKLFF,TGCAGTGCTAGAATAGCAGGGGGAGGAGATGAAAAACTGTTTTTT
TRBJ2-1,TRBV29-1,.,few,11,CSAYRGGEQFF,TGCAGCGCCTACAGGGGAGGGGAGCAGTTCTTC
TRBJ1-2,TRBV20-1,.,.,14,CSARAGHHNYGYTF,TGCAGTGCTAGAGCAGGTCACCATAACTATGGCTACACCTTC
TRBJ2-7,TRBV27,.,many,15,CASSFSKVLGYEQYF,TGTGCCAGCAGTTTTAGTAAGGTCCTAGGCTACGAGCAGTACTTC
TRBJ2-1,TRBV28,.,many,13,CASSAGTHNEQFF,TGTGCCAGCAGTGCAGGGACTCACAATGAGCAGTTCTTC
TRBJ2-7,TRBV28,.,many,13,CASKSEGDYEQYF,TGTGCCAGCAAATCGGAGGGAGACTACGAGCAGTACTTC
TRBJ2-7,TRBV10-2,TRBD2,many,14,CASSELAETYEQYF,TGCGCCAGCAGCGAACTAGCGGAGACCTACGAGCAGTACTTC
TRBJ2-3,TRBV13,.,many,16,CASSSQRGGTTDTQYF,TGTGCCAGCAGCTCCCAAAGGGGGGGGACCACAGATACGCAGTATTTT
TRBJ2-1,TRBV12-3/TRBV12-4,TRBD2,few,16,CASSTLTSGTYNEQFF,TGTGCCAGCAGTACCCTAACTAGCGGCACCTACAATGAGCAGTTCTTC
TRBJ1-1,TRBV6-2/TRBV6-3,.,many,16,CASSYSWTALDTEAFF,TGTGCCAGCAGTTACTCTTGGACAGCCCTAGACACTGAAGCTTTCTTT
TRBJ2-2,TRBV5-6,TRBD2,many,17,CASSVLAAQAGTGELFF,TGTGCCAGCAGCGTTCTAGCGGCACAAGCGGGGACCGGGGAGCTGTTTTTT
TRBJ2-5,TRBV5-6,.,few,12,CASSFFGGTQYF,TGTGCCAGCAGCTTTTTCGGGGGGACCCAGTACTTC
TRBJ2-7,TRBV10-2,.,many,13,CASRVQQGYEQYF,TGCGCCAGCAGGGTACAACAGGGCTACGAGCAGTACTTC
TRBJ2-7,TRBV18,TRBD2,few,15,CASSPRRLAVGEQYF,TGTGCCAGCTCACCTAGGAGACTAGCCGTTGGCGAGCAGTACTTC
TRBJ2-5,TRBV7-8,TRBD2,.,15,CASSKNSGGQETQYF,TGTGCCAGCAGCAAAAACTCGGGGGGCCAAGAGACCCAGTACTTC
TRBJ2-1,TRBV11-2,.,few,15,CASSLESPYYNEQFF,TGTGCCAGCAGCTTAGAGAGCCCATACTACAATGAGCAGTTCTTC
TRBJ2-2,TRBV10-3,TRBD2,.,15,CAISEASGRTGELFF,TGTGCCATCAGTGAGGCTAGCGGGAGGACCGGGGAGCTGTTTTTT
TRBJ2-5,TRBV7-2,.,.,17,CASSPLGRWRAQETQYF,TGTGCCAGCAGCCCCCTTGGGAGGTGGCGGGCGCAAGAGACCCAGTACTTC
TRBJ2-1,TRBV2,.,many,15,CASSEPGRSYNEQFF,TGTGCCAGCAGTGAACCCGGGAGATCCTACAATGAGCAGTTCTTC
TRBJ2-7,TRBV9,TRBD2,many,14,CASSVGGTLNEQYF,TGTGCCAGCAGCGTGGGAGGGACCCTCAACGAGCAGTACTTC
TRBJ1-2,TRBV4-3,.,many,15,CASSPFSRANYGYTF,TGCGCCAGCAGCCCTTTTTCTCGGGCTAACTATGGCTACACCTTC
TRBJ1-2,TRBV11-2,.,.,17,CASSALRGGPRLYGYTF,TGTGCCAGCAGCGCCCTACGTGGGGGCCCACGCCTCTATGGCTACACCTTC
TRBJ2-3,TRBV29-1,.,many,14,CSVEEWQAGDTQYF,TGCAGCGTTGAAGAATGGCAGGCGGGCGATACGCAGTATTTT
TRBJ2-1,TRBV7-6,TRBD2,.,15,CASSLQAGSYNEQFF,TGTGCCAGCAGCTTACAAGCGGGATCCTACAATGAGCAGTTCTTC
TRBJ1-1,TRBV4-1,.,.,12,CASSQDGVEAFF,TGCGCCAGCAGCCAAGACGGGGTAGAAGCTTTCTTT
TRBJ2-1,TRBV27,.,many,15,CASSTAYLERNEQFF,TGTGCCAGTTCCACCGCGTATCTGGAGAGGAATGAGCAGTTCTTC
TRBJ1-2,TRBV30,.,.,11,CAWSRSKGYTF,TGTGCCTGGAGTAGGTCAAAAGGCTACACCTTC
TRBJ2-5,TRBV5-1,TRBD2,many,15,CASSLLAGGHETQYF,TGCGCCAGCAGCCTACTAGCGGGAGGGCATGAGACCCAGTACTTC
TRBJ2-7,TRBV20-1,.,many,13,CSASGPASNEQYF,TGCAGTGCTAGCGGCCCCGCTAGTAACGAGCAGTACTTC
TRBJ1-2,TRBV11-2,.,many,16,CASSLELGARNYGYTF,TGTGCCAGCAGCTTAGAACTGGGGGCGCGCAACTATGGCTACACCTTC
TRBJ1-5,TRBV5-1,TRBD1,.,15,CASSLTGTGNQPQHF,TGCGCCAGCAGCTTAACCGGGACAGGGAATCAGCCCCAGCATTTT
TRBJ2-4,TRBV4-3,TRBD1,.,16,CASSPGTGGVENIQYF,TGCGCCAGCAGCCCCGGGACAGGGGGCGTTGAAAACATTCAGTACTTC
TRBJ1-1,TRBV7-9,.,few,13,CASSTTLGTEAFF,TGTGCCAGCAGCACGACCCTGGGCACTGAAGCTTTCTTT
TRBJ2-1,TRBV2,TRBD2,many,19,CASSEPLAGVESNYNEQFF,TGTGCCAGCAGTGAACCACTAGCGGGCGTCGAATCCAACTACAATGAGCAGTTCTTC
TRBJ2-1,TRBV5-6,.,many,16,CASSFTATRPHNEQFF,TGTGCCAGCAGCTTTACCGCGACTAGACCCCACAATGAGCAGTTCTTC
TRBJ2-5,TRBV7-2,.,few,12,CASSLAQGTQYF,TGTGCCAGCAGCTTAGCTCAGGGGACCCAGTACTTC
TRBJ2-2,TRBV5-4,TRBD2,.,15,CASSLEPTSGRELFF,TGTGCCAGCAGCTTGGAACCGACTAGCGGTCGGGAGCTGTTTTTT
TRBJ2-2,TRBV11-2,.,many,15,CASSLVQGRTGELFF,TGTGCCAGCAGCTTAGTCCAGGGGAGGACCGGGGAGCTGTTTTTT